The 15 T cell receptor beta chains below all came from one sample that was sequenced in a study of blood T cells in healthy people across ages. PCR was performed a second time for about 7 to 11 cycles using a sample-barcoded 5' primer and a J-beta primer mix. TCRdb called the 5' RACE reads again in MiXCR, with one record for every CDR3 protein. The table has 800,000 or so distinct CDR3 sequences, approximately 67% seen once. The sequencing input was blood. The receptors stem from a man aged 25-45 years in good health.

The count of this clonotype is one. The chain has TRBV28 and TRBJ2-1; D remains ambiguous. The CDR3 is 15 amino acids. V shed 2 bases and J shed 0 bases, with 8 bases lying between them. Germline CDR1 and CDR2: MDHEN and SYDVKM. In DNA form, the CDR3 reads TGTGCCAGCAGTTTAGGTGATAACTCCTACAATGAGCAGTTCTTC. It yields the protein CASSLGDNSYNEQFF.

The chain recombines TRBV7-2 with TRBJ2-1; tentative D call: TRBD2 (6 bases). The CDR3 spans 15 residues. V was trimmed by 0 bases and J by 4 bases, leaving 10 bases between them. The germline CDR1 and CDR2 sequences are SGHTA and FQGNSA. The CDR3 DNA is TGTGCCAGCAGCTTAGCGGCGGGGCCTTACAATGAGCAGTTCTTC. It yields the protein CASSLAAGPYNEQFF.

A note on this clonotype: Compared with germline, one end of the junction differs, possibly owing to a read error. The V and J genes are TRBV29-1 and TRBJ2-6, with 7 bases lining up with TRBD1. The CDR3 runs to 14 residues. Per germline, CDR1 SQVTM and CDR2 ANQGSEA. The CDR3 sequence: CSVDTGAGANVPTF. The CDR3 nucleotides read TGCAGCGTGGACACAGGGGCTGGGGCCAACGTCCCGACTTTC.

This sequence joins TRBV5-1 and TRBJ1-1; D remains ambiguous. Trimming left V 0 bases short and J 0 bases short, with 6 bases between. The CDR3 has 14 residues. Germline CDR1 reads SGHRS; CDR2 reads YFSETQ. The CDR3 loop reads CASSLVDVNTEAFF. Here the CDR3 DNA reads TGCGCCAGCAGCTTGGTTGATGTGAACACTGAAGCTTTCTTT.

In this sample, this clonotype turned up a few times. The CDR3 is CASSQMNTEAFF. CDR3 bases: TGTGCCAGCAGCCAAATGAACACTGAAGCTTTCTTT. The chain uses TRBV3-1 and TRBJ1-1, with D unresolved. V was pared by 2 bases and J by 0 bases, with 1 base between. CDR1 is LGHDT, CDR2 YNNKEL, per germline (reference sequence). The CDR3 is 12 amino acids.

The V gene is TRBV7-2, the J gene TRBJ2-1; 10 bases fit TRBD2. Trimming at V came to 1 base and at J to 3 bases, leaving 9 bases not matched to a gene. The CDR3 sequence is 18 residues long. Germline CDR1 reads SGHTA; CDR2 reads FQGNSA. DNA for the CDR3: TGTGCCAGCAGCTTAGTGATTAGCGGGGGGAATTTCTACAATGAGCAGTTCTTC. It is translated as CASSLVISGGNFYNEQFF.

The V and J genes are TRBV4-2 and TRBJ2-1; 8 bases match TRBD1. V lost 1 base, J lost 3 bases, and 5 bases stayed unmatched. This CDR3 is 16 amino acids long. Germline V CDR1 and CDR2: LGHNA, YNFKEQ. As DNA, the CDR3 is TGTGCCAGCAGCCAAGGAAAAGGACAGGGCTACAATGAGCAGTTCTTC. It translates to CASSQGKGQGYNEQFF.

This chain links TRBV12-3 or TRBV12-4 with TRBJ2-4; D possibly uses TRBD1 or TRBD2 (5 bases each). This CDR3 has 18 amino acids. V was pared by 1 base and J by 1 base, with 17 bases between. The CDR3 sequence: CASSLGKTGTWAKNIQYF. The CDR3 region has the DNA TGTGCCAGCAGTTTAGGCAAAACCGGGACCTGGGCCAAAAACATTCAGTACTTC.

This clonotype was seen a handful of times. The gene calls are TRBV7-2 and TRBJ2-5; tentatively, D is TRBD1 (5 bases). The CDR3 runs to 14 residues. Germline CDR1 and CDR2: SGHTA and FQGNSA. Between the trimmed V and J ends, which lost 6 bases and 2 bases, there was a span of 13 bases. The DNA of the CDR3 is TGTGCCAGCAGTCCTTTAGGGGTACAAGAGACCCAGTACTTC. It codes for CASSPLGVQETQYF.

The V gene is TRBV28, the J gene TRBJ2-3; a weak D match, TRBD1 (5 bases). This CDR3 has 11 residues. Germline lookup yields CDR1 MDHEN and CDR2 SYDVKM. Trimming pared 6 bases from V and 8 bases from J, leaving 9 bases between. CDR3 region: CASRGVGTQYF. The CDR3 region has the DNA TGTGCCAGCAGAGGGGTGGGTACGCAGTATTTT.

The genes are TRBV6-5 and TRBJ2-5; 10 nucleotides line up with TRBD1. The CDR3 is 12 residues long. The germline V gene encodes CDR1 MNHEY and CDR2 SVGAGI. CDR3 amino acids: CGVGQGMETQYF. The CDR3 DNA is TGTGGCGTGGGACAGGGGATGGAGACCCAGTACTTC.

This clonotype was counted only a few times. This chain links TRBV27 with TRBJ2-1, with 8 bases that match TRBD1. The CDR3 extends over 14 amino acids. Per germline, CDR1 MNHEY and CDR2 SMNVEV (reference sequence). With V trimmed by 2 bases and J by 7 bases, 4 bases remained unmatched. The CDR3 coding sequence is TGTGCCAGCAGTTTAGGACAGGGCCCAAATGAGCAGTTCTTC. This sequence encodes CASSLGQGPNEQFF.

Regarding this clonotype: The junction shows a germline mismatch at one end, possibly a read error. The rearrangement joins TRBV29-1 to TRBJ2-3; TRBD1 matches 9 bases. The germline CDR1 and CDR2 sequences are SQVTM and ANQGSEA. This CDR3 has 15 residues. CDR3 sequence: CSVRIPGQGVREQYF. The DNA for the CDR3 is TGCAGCGTTCGCATTCCGGGACAGGGAGTTCGCGAGCAGTACTTT.

The chain is built from TRBV7-2 and TRBJ2-7; 11 positions agree with TRBD2. The germline gives CDR1 SGHTA, CDR2 FQGNSA. V dropped 0 bases and J dropped 6; count of bases not matched to a gene: 7. The CDR3 spans 16 residues. CDR3 sequence (DNA): TGTGCCAGCAGCTTAGCTAGCGGGGGGGCTTACGGCGAGCAGTACTTC. Its translation: CASSLASGGAYGEQYF.

This clonotype was counted only a few times. J is TRBJ1-2 and V is TRBV20-1; D call uncertain. CDR1 and CDR2 from the germline V gene are DFQATT and SNEGSKA (reference sequence). The CDR3 has 12 amino acids. The CDR3 protein is CGMEDGGYGYTF. The CDR3 DNA sequence: TGCGGTATGGAGGACGGAGGCTATGGCTACACCTTC.